A single sample gave rise to the 7 T cell receptor beta chains below, sequenced in a study of siplizumab effects on memory and regulatory T cells. TCRdb's copy holds only in-frame clones and misses some; the assay was immunoSEQ multiplex PCR. The table records 50,000 or so clones, about 97% of them present only once. The material sequenced was naive CD4+ T cells sorted from blood. These receptor sequences come from a human donor in good health.

To note about this clone: The same CDR3 is also encoded by other DNA sequences in this sample. This chain links TRBV5-1 with TRBJ2-1, with D possibly being TRBD1 (6 bases). V was trimmed by 4 bases and J by 5 bases, leaving 19 bases between them. The CDR3 contains 16 residues. From germline, CDR1 is SGHRS and CDR2 YFSETQ. The CDR3, as DNA: TGCGCCAGCAGCCTAAGTTCTAGGGGGTTGAACAATGAGCAGTTCTTC. The encoded protein is CASSLSSRGLNNEQFF.

Note on this clone: At one of its ends the junction is not consistent with the germline gene, which may arise from a read error. The rearrangement uses TRBV4-1 and TRBJ2-7, with D possibly called TRBD1 or TRBD2 (5 bases each). Germline CDR1 MGHRA, CDR2 YSYEKL. The CDR3 spans 13 residues. CDR3 coding DNA: TGCGCCAGCAGCCAAGGGAGAGGGACCCATGCTACGTTC. It specifies CASSQGRGTHATF.

This chain connects TRBV4-1 to TRBJ2-3; TRBD2 matches 12 bases. J gave up 3 bases and V 0 bases, and 1 base lay outside the gene matches. CDR1 and CDR2 (germline): MGHRA, YSYEKL. CDR3 size: 16 residues. CDR3 sequence reads: CASSQDLAGGTDTQYF. In DNA, the CDR3 is TGCGCCAGCAGCCAAGATCTAGCGGGAGGGACAGATACGCAGTATTTT.

J is TRBJ2-1 and V is TRBV7-6; 11 bases are a match to TRBD2. The CDR3 runs to 17 residues. V gave up 5 bases and J gave up 9 bases; unmatched junction bases: 15. CDR1 SGHVS and CDR2 FNYEAQ come from the germline V gene. This CDR3 reads CASSPRTGTGTSGEQFF. In nucleotides, the CDR3 is TGTGCCAGCAGCCCAAGGACAGGGACCGGGACTAGCGGTGAGCAGTTCTTC.

V usage is TRBV18 and J usage is TRBJ2-5; 8 bases map to TRBD1. The CDR3 length is 14 residues. The germline V gene has CDR1 KGHSH and CDR2 LQKENI. The trim removed 1 base at V and 3 bases at J, leaving 1 base unmatched. DNA for the CDR3: TGTGCCAGCTCACCACTGGACAGGGAAGAGACCCAGTACTTC. Its translation: CASSPLDREETQYF.

The rearrangement links TRBV5-6 to TRBJ2-1; 9 bases match TRBD2. The CDR3 covers 16 residues. The V gene end was trimmed by 4 bases and the J gene end by 6 bases; junction bases not matched to a gene: 11. In germline, CDR1 is SGHDT, CDR2 YYEEEE. DNA of the CDR3: TGTGCCAGCAGCAGTCCTAGCGGGAAAAGCGGCAATGAGCAGTTCTTC. It codes for CASSSPSGKSGNEQFF.

The chain combines TRBV9 with TRBJ2-5; D gene ambiguous. V gave up 0 bases and J gave up 5 bases, with 8 bases separating them. This CDR3 has 13 residues. Germline-derived CDR1 and CDR2 are SGDLS and YYNGEE. As DNA, the CDR3 is TGTGCCAGCAGCGTAGGAAGGGTCGAGACCCAGTACTTC. Protein: CASSVGRVETQYF.